A selection of T cell receptor beta chains follows, all from one sample in a study of blood T cell repertoires in COVID-19. Assay used: immunoSEQ multiplex PCR; TCRdb lists only in-frame clones, some missing. This table has hundreds of thousands of clones, roughly 81% appearing once. The sample taken for sequencing was peripheral blood. These TCRs come from a woman older than 75 with COVID-19, enrolled during active disease. Both conserved end residues are part of each CDR3. Each record gives: V gene, clone size, D gene, J gene, CDR3 DNA, CDR3 protein. The D gene is left open where the match is weak. Clone size is not always given. Where it is, it says once, few, many or a class for expanded clones.

TRBV3-1/TRBV3-2	.	.	TRBJ1-3	TGTGCCAGCAGCCAACCCCTCACGGGGGGAACGGAGGGAAACACCATATATTTT	CASSQPLTGGTEGNTIYF
TRBV5-1	.	.	TRBJ1-5	TGCGCCAGCAGCTTGGATGCGATCAATCAGCCCCAGCATTTT	CASSLDAINQPQHF
TRBV5-1	.	.	TRBJ1-4	TGCGCCGGGTCAGGGGTCGATGAAAAACTGTTTTTT	CAGSGVDEKLFF
TRBV6-5	.	.	TRBJ1-1	TGTGCCAGCAGTTACTCAACAGGGAGCGCTGAAGCTTTCTTT	CASSYSTGSAEAFF
TRBV5-1	once	.	TRBJ2-7	TGCGCCAGCAGCTTTTCCGGGATCCCCTACGAGCAGTACTTC	CASSFSGIPYEQYF
TRBV7-2	.	.	TRBJ2-3	TGTGCCAGCGGGGCCGGTGGGCTTAGCACAGATACGCAGTATTTT	CASGAGGLSTDTQYF
TRBV5-1	.	TRBD1	TRBJ1-2	TGCGCCAGCAGCCAGACAGGGGACGACTATGGCTACACCTTC	CASSQTGDDYGYTF
TRBV5-6	.	.	TRBJ2-5	TGTGCCAGCAACGGAATAGACAGGCAAGAGACCCAGTACTTC	CASNGIDRQETQYF
TRBV10-3	.	.	TRBJ1-1	TGTGCCATCAGTGAGTGGGGGGCGGGAGACACTGAAGCTTTCTTT	CAISEWGAGDTEAFF
TRBV19	.	.	TRBJ2-2	TGTGCCAGCCTTCCCGGGGGGAACACCGGGGAGCTGTTTTTT	CASLPGGNTGELFF
TRBV7-9	.	.	TRBJ2-7	TGTGCCAGCACCAGCACTACGTCCTACGAGCAGTACTTC	CASTSTTSYEQYF
TRBV5-1	.	TRBD2	TRBJ2-3	TGCGCCAGCAGCTTTAGCGGGGGGGGCGGGACCACAGATACGCAGTATTTT	CASSFSGGGGTTDTQYF
TRBV28	.	TRBD1	TRBJ1-5	TGTGCCAGTCTGGGACAGGCAAGTCAGCCCCAGCATTTT	CASLGQASQPQHF
TRBV5-1	.	.	TRBJ2-7	TGCGCCAGCAGTCCCACAGTGGGGGGCTCCTACGAGCAGTACTTC	CASSPTVGGSYEQYF
TRBV19	once	.	TRBJ1-4	TGTGCCAGTAGACCTCCGGGACACCGAAATGAAAAACTGTTTTTT	CASRPPGHRNEKLFF
TRBV6-5	.	.	TRBJ1-1	TGTGCCAGCACCCTCCTTAGGAACACTGAAGCTTTCTTT	CASTLLRNTEAFF
TRBV3-1/TRBV3-2	.	.	TRBJ1-3	TGTGCCAGCAGCCAACAGGGCCCCTCTGGAAACACCATATATTTT	CASSQQGPSGNTIYF
TRBV4-3	.	TRBD1	TRBJ1-2	TGCGCCAGCAGCCACGACAGGGGGGATCGCTACACCTTC	CASSHDRGDRYTF
TRBV28	.	.	TRBJ1-3	TGTGCCAGCAGTTTATCCCTAGGCTCCGGGATGGGAAACACCATATATTTT	CASSLSLGSGMGNTIYF
TRBV28	.	.	TRBJ2-5	TGTGCCAGCTGTTCGGCCGACGCAATAGCCCAAGAGACCCAGTACTTC	CASCSADAIAQETQYF
TRBV2	.	.	TRBJ2-1	TGTGCCAGCAGGGACCCGACAGGAGAGGGTGAGCAGTTCTTC	CASRDPTGEGEQFF
TRBV19	.	TRBD1	TRBJ1-1	TGTGCCAGTAGACGACAGGGAATGGTTTGGGACACTGAAGCTTTCTTT	CASRRQGMVWDTEAFF
TRBV20-1	once	.	TRBJ1-2	TGCAGTGCTAGTGAAGAGTTATATGGCTACACCTTC	CSASEELYGYTF
TRBV11-3	.	.	TRBJ1-1	TGTGCCAGCAGCTTTCGGGGGAACACTGAAGCTTTCTTT	CASSFRGNTEAFF
TRBV5-1	.	TRBD2	TRBJ2-5	TGCGCCAGCAGTACCGGGGGGGCCTCCGAGACCCAGTACTTC	CASSTGGASETQYF
TRBV18	.	.	TRBJ1-5	TGTGCCAGCTCACGGGACATAGATCAGCCCCAGCATTTT	CASSRDIDQPQHF
TRBV11-3	few	TRBD2	TRBJ2-2	TGTGCCAGCAGCTTAGGCGGGAGCTACACCGGGGAGCTGTTTTTT	CASSLGGSYTGELFF
TRBV2	.	.	TRBJ1-2	TGTGCCAGCAGTCAATTTCAGGGATCCTATGGCTACACCTTC	CASSQFQGSYGYTF
TRBV5-6	.	.	TRBJ1-2	TGTGCCAGCAGCTTATTCGGACTTCCCTATGGCTACACCTTC	CASSLFGLPYGYTF
TRBV6-5	.	.	TRBJ1-1	TGTGCCAGCAGTTACTCGTCCAGGCAAGGAACTGAAGCTTTCTTT	CASSYSSRQGTEAFF
TRBV15	.	.	TRBJ2-1	TGTGCCACCACACGCTCTGCGGGACCGCAATACAAGCAGTTCTTC	CATTRSAGPQYKQFF
TRBV27	.	TRBD1	TRBJ1-1	TGTGCCAGCAGTCGCAAAGGGGGCGCGAGGGCTGACACTGAAGCTTTCTTT	CASSRKGGARADTEAFF
TRBV5-4	.	.	TRBJ2-6	TGTGCCAGCGACGCGGGGTTCGGGGCCAACGTCCTGACTTTC	CASDAGFGANVLTF
TRBV6-5	.	.	TRBJ1-2	TGTGCCAGCCTCCCGGGGAGTTTGGACTATGGCTACACCTTC	CASLPGSLDYGYTF
TRBV28	.	.	TRBJ2-3	TGTGCCAGCTTCCCCAGGGGCACAGATACGCAGTATTTT	CASFPRGTDTQYF
TRBV4-1	.	TRBD2	TRBJ2-3	TGCGCCAGCAGCCAAGCCGGACTAGCGGGGACCACAGATACGCAGTATTTT	CASSQAGLAGTTDTQYF
TRBV5-1	.	TRBD1	TRBJ2-7	TGCGCCAGCAGCTTGGAGGGACAGGGGCGGCACGAGCAGTACTTC	CASSLEGQGRHEQYF